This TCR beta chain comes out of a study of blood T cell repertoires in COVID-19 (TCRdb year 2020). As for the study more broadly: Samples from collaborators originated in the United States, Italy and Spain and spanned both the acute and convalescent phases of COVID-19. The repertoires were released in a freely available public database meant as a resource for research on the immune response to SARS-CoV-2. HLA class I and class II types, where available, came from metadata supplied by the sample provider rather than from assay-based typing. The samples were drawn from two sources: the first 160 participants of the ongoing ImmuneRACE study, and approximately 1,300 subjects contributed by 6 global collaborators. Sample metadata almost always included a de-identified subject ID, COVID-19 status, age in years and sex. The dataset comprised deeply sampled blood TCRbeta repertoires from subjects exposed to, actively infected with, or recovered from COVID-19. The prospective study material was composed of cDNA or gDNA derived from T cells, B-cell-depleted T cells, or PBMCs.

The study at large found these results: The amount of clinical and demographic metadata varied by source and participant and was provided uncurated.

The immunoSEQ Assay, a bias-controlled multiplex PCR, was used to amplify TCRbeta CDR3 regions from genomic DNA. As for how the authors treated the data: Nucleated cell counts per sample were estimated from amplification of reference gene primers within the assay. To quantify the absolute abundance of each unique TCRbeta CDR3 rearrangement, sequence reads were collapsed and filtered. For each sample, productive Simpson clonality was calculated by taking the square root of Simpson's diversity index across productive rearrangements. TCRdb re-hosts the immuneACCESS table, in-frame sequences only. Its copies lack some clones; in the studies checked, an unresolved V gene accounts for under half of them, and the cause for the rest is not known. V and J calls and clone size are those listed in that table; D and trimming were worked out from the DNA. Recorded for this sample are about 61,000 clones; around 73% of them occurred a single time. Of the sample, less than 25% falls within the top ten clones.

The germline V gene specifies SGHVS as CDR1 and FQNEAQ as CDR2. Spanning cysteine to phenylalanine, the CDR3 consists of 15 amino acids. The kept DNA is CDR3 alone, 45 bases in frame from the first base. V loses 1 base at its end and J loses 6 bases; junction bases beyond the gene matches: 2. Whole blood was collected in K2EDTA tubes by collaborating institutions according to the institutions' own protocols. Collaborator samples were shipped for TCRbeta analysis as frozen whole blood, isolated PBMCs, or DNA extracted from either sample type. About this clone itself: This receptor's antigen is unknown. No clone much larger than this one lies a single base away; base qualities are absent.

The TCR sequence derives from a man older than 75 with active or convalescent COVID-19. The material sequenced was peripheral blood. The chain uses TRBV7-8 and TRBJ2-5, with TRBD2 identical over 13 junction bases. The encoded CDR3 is CASSLEGLAGKTQYF. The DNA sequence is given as TGTGCCAGCAGCTTAGAGGGACTAGCGGGGAAGACCCAGTACTTC.